What follows are 24 T cell receptor beta chains derived from one specimen sequenced in a study of T cell responses to AZD1222 COVID-19 vaccine. Some clones are missing from TCRdb's copy, which holds only in-frame ones; the method was immunoSEQ multiplex PCR. The sample records 150,000 or so clones, roughly 92% being singletons. Material: peripheral blood, obtained on day 0 of AZD1222 vaccination. The source of these receptors is an adult in good health.

In this sample, this clone turned up once. The chain carries TRBV1 and TRBJ2-3; the table's D call TRBD2 went unverified against the DNA. TRBV1 counts as a pseudogene. This CDR3 is 16 amino acids long. CDR3 nucleotides: TGCACCAGCAGCCAACTGAGCGGGAGACCCACAGATACGCAGTATTTT. It specifies CTSSQLSGRPTDTQYF.

The V call is TRBV6-2 or TRBV6-3, the J call TRBJ2-1; D remains ambiguous. V dropped 2 bases and J dropped 5 bases, with 7 bases sitting between them. The CDR3 extends over 13 amino acids. Germline V CDR1 and CDR2: MNHEY, SVGEGT. The DNA for the CDR3 is TGTGCCAGCAGTTACGAGGCCAACAATGAGCAGTTCTTC. As protein: CASSYEANNEQFF.

The chain is built from TRBV29-1 and TRBJ1-3; D is unclear. The CDR3 runs to 11 residues. Trimming removed 7 bases from V and 0 bases from J, with 4 bases in between. Germline V lookup: CDR1 SQVTM, CDR2 ANQGSEA. The CDR3 sequence is CSATSGNTIYF. Written as DNA, the CDR3 is TGCAGCGCCACCTCTGGAAACACCATATATTTT.

The chain recombines TRBV11-2 with TRBJ2-6; D remains unclear. Germline-derived CDR1 and CDR2 are SGHAT and FQNNGV. This CDR3 is 13 amino acids long. Trimming left V 3 bases short and J 4 bases short, with 4 bases between. The CDR3 region is CASSFFGANVLTF. In DNA form, the CDR3 reads TGTGCCAGCAGCTTTTTCGGGGCCAACGTCCTGACTTTC.

The chain recombines TRBV14 with TRBJ2-2; no reliable D call. CDR1 and CDR2 (germline): SGHDN, FVKESK. This CDR3 spans 16 amino acids. The germline V and J ends were trimmed by 2 bases and 0 bases, with 10 bases remaining between them. CDR3 region: CASSQWIRSNTGELFF. Here the CDR3 DNA reads TGTGCCAGCAGCCAATGGATCCGCTCGAACACCGGGGAGCTGTTTTTT. Drawing the rest from reference TRBV14 and TRBJ2-2, the complete variable domain is EAGVTQFPSHSVIEKGQTVTLRCDPISGHDNLYWYRRVMGKEIKFLLHFVKESKQDESGMPNNRFLAERTGGTYSTLKVQPAELEDSGVYFCASSQWIRSNTGELFFGEGSRLTVL.

The chain carries TRBV5-4 and TRBJ2-4, with 8 bases matching TRBD1. The V segment lost 1 base and the J segment 8 bases; nucleotides outside the gene matches: 11. The CDR3 totals 16 residues. Germline V gene sequence: CDR1 SGHNT, CDR2 YYREEE (reference sequence). The CDR3, as DNA: TGTGCCAGCAGCTTGAATCAGGGGGCCCCGTTGGACATTCAGTACTTC. Its translation is CASSLNQGAPLDIQYF.

The chain recombines TRBV5-5 with TRBJ1-4; 7 nucleotides line up with TRBD1. V shed 0 bases, J shed 8 bases, and the junction held 4 bases outside the gene matches. Germline CDR1 reads SGHKS; CDR2 reads YYEKEE (reference sequence). This CDR3 spans 14 amino acids. CDR3 in amino acids: CASSLGQGGEKLFF. CDR3 coding DNA: TGTGCCAGCAGCTTGGGACAGGGTGGCGAAAAACTGTTTTTT.

This clone was observed once. This sequence joins TRBV4-1 and TRBJ1-3; no reliable D call. With 4 bases removed from V and 2 bases from J, the gap between germline ends came to 12 bases. Germline CDR1 and CDR2: MGHRA and YSYEKL. CDR3 length: 15 amino acids. The CDR3 protein is CASSLLTGAGNTIYF. The CDR3 DNA is TGCGCCAGCAGCCTACTAACTGGGGCTGGAAACACCATATATTTT.

The chain is built from TRBV19 and TRBJ1-5, with TRBD1 identical over 9 bases. V was pared by 5 bases and J by 1 base, with 6 bases of the junction left unmatched. This CDR3 is 16 amino acids long. From germline, CDR1 is LNHDA and CDR2 SQIVND (reference sequence). The CDR3 bases are TGTGCCAGTAGTCCATACAGGGGGCAGAGCAATCAGCCCCAGCATTTT. Translated: CASSPYRGQSNQPQHF.

The count of this clone is one. J is TRBJ2-1 and V is TRBV27; D ambiguous. This CDR3 is 13 amino acids long. V gave up 3 bases and J gave up 4 bases, with 7 bases separating them. Germline assignment: CDR1 MNHEY and CDR2 SMNVEV (reference sequence). The chain's CDR3 is CASSLSLYNEQFF. In DNA form, the CDR3 reads TGTGCCAGCAGTTTGTCTCTATACAATGAGCAGTTCTTC.

The rearrangement uses TRBV5-6 and TRBJ2-7, with 7 bases that match TRBD2. The CDR3 runs to 16 residues. V trimming: 6 bases; J trimming: 0 bases; junction bases outside the gene matches: 12. Per the germline V gene, CDR1 is SGHDT and CDR2 is YYEEEE. This CDR3 reads CASTPSERGSSYEQYF. The CDR3 DNA sequence: TGTGCCAGCACCCCCAGTGAGCGGGGCAGCTCCTACGAGCAGTACTTC.

In this sample, this clone turned up a few times. The chain joins TRBV29-1 to TRBJ2-3, with D unclear. There are 11 residues in the CDR3. Germline V lookup: CDR1 SQVTM, CDR2 ANQGSEA. V was shortened by 4 bases and J by 6 bases, with 8 bases between the two germline ends. CDR3 loop: CSVVFGDTQYF. As DNA, the CDR3 is TGCAGCGTTGTTTTTGGTGATACGCAGTATTTT.

This chain uses TRBV6-2 or TRBV6-3 with TRBJ1-1; 7 bases match TRBD1. Looked up from germline, CDR1 is MNHEY and CDR2 is SVGEGT. CDR3 length equals 15 residues. The V and J ends lost 5 bases and 2 bases, in that order; junction bases with no gene match: 8. The CDR3 coding sequence is TGTGCCAGCAGTCGCCCAGGGGGTGGAAACACTGAAGCTTTCTTT. This gives the protein CASSRPGGGNTEAFF.

The J gene is TRBJ1-1, the V gene TRBV4-1, with 8 positions matching TRBD1. The CDR3 loop spans 14 amino acids. J was trimmed by 1 base and V by 4 bases; bases with no gene match: 2. Per germline, CDR1 MGHRA and CDR2 YSYEKL. In nucleotides, the CDR3 is TGCGCCAGCAGCCTCGGACAGGGGAACACTGAAGCTTTCTTT. Protein sequence: CASSLGQGNTEAFF.

This chain uses TRBV11-2 with TRBJ2-3; possibly TRBD1 for D (6 bases). Germline V CDR1 and CDR2: SGHAT, FQNNGV. The CDR3 spans 15 residues. V was clipped by 1 base and J by 5 bases, with 13 bases between them. The CDR3 protein is CASSLVAGALDTQYF. DNA of the CDR3: TGTGCCAGCAGCTTAGTGGCAGGGGCTCTAGATACGCAGTATTTT.

This clone is a singleton in its sample. The CDR3 reads CASSTVETLVLFTAFF. DNA of the CDR3: TGTGCCAGCAGCACCGTGGAGACGTTGGTCCTCTTCACGGCTTTCTTT. The chain recombines TRBV5-8 with TRBJ1-1, with D hard to call. Per the germline V gene, CDR1 is SGHTS and CDR2 is YDEGEE. The V gene lost 4 bases and the J gene lost 11 bases, with 27 bases spanning the gap. CDR3 size: 16 residues.

The chain combines TRBV5-4 with TRBJ2-7; 9 bases fit TRBD2. The junction had 3 bases not matched to a gene; V was cut back by 2 bases and J by 3 bases. This CDR3 is built from 14 residues. Germline assignment: CDR1 SGHNT and CDR2 YYREEE (reference sequence). The CDR3 DNA sequence: TGTGCCAGCAGCTTAGGTAGCGGGAGCTACGAGCAGTACTTC. This encodes CASSLGSGSYEQYF. Combining the CDR3 with reference TRBV5-4 and TRBJ2-7 gives the whole variable domain ETGVTQSPTHLIKTRGQQVTLRCSSQSGHNTVSWYQQALGQGPQFIFQYYREEENGRGNFPPRFSGLQFPNYSSELNVNALELDDSALYLCASSLGSGSYEQYFGPGTRLTVT.

The chain uses TRBV5-1 and TRBJ2-5, with D unclear. Trimming shortened V by 0 bases and J by 4 bases, and 1 base separated the two germline ends. This CDR3 comprises 11 residues. Per germline, CDR1 SGHRS and CDR2 YFSETQ. In nucleotides, the CDR3 is TGCGCCAGCAGCTTGGCAGAGACCCAGTACTTC. This translates into CASSLAETQYF.

The chain has TRBV5-1 and TRBJ2-3; 10 bases align to TRBD2. Germline CDR1 and CDR2: SGHRS and YFSETQ. The ends lost 3 bases at V and 1 base at J; junction bases unmatched: 5. The length of the CDR3 is 16 residues. The CDR3 protein is CASSSTGTSGTDTQYF. The CDR3 nucleotides are TGCGCCAGCAGCTCAACCGGGACTAGCGGCACAGATACGCAGTATTTT.

The chain is built from TRBV9 and TRBJ1-2; D gene unclear. Per the germline V gene, CDR1 is SGDLS and CDR2 is YYNGEE. The CDR3 is made up of 15 amino acids. V lost 2 bases and J 5 bases, leaving 16 bases between the germline ends. Here the CDR3 DNA reads TGTGCCAGCAGCGTTAACGACATGTGGGGTTATGGCTACACCTTC. Its protein product is CASSVNDMWGYGYTF.

V is TRBV2 and J is TRBJ1-1; 8 positions match TRBD1. The CDR3 loop spans 14 amino acids. In germline, CDR1 is SNHLY, CDR2 FYNNEI. V shed 3 bases, J shed 6 bases, and the junction held 6 bases outside the gene matches. CDR3 in amino acids: CASSDRTGSPEAFF. DNA of the CDR3: TGTGCCAGCAGTGACCGGACAGGGTCCCCTGAAGCTTTCTTT. Variable domain in full (rest from reference TRBV2 and TRBJ1-1): EPEVTQTPSHQVTQMGQEVILRCVPISNHLYFYWYRQILGQKVEFLVSFYNNEISEKSEIFDDQFSVERPDGSNFTLKIRSTKLEDSAMYFCASSDRTGSPEAFFGQGTRLTVV.

The chain links TRBV5-1 to TRBJ1-6; D gene ambiguous. In germline, CDR1 is SGHRS, CDR2 YFSETQ. This CDR3 has 16 amino acids. V was cut by 5 bases and J by 0 bases, with 12 bases left in between. The CDR3 here is CASRPGRSSYNSPLHF. The CDR3 region has the DNA TGCGCCAGCAGGCCTGGACGGAGCTCCTATAATTCACCCCTCCACTTT.

The genes are TRBV3-1 (or the pseudogene TRBV3-2) and TRBJ1-2, with a tentative D call TRBD1 (5 bases). The CDR3 covers 18 residues. The ends were cut back, 1 base at V and 5 bases at J, with 23 bases in the middle. CDR1 LGHDT and CDR2 YNNKEL come from the germline V gene (reference sequence). CDR3 DNA sequence: TGTGCCAGCAGCCAAGTTGGGGGAACCTACGCAGGGCGGTATGGCTACACCTTC. It translates to CASSQVGGTYAGRYGYTF.

The genes are TRBV5-1 and TRBJ1-4, with TRBD1 identical over 7 bases. CDR1 and CDR2 from the germline V gene are SGHRS and YFSETQ. The V segment lost 3 bases and the J segment 2 bases; nucleotides outside the gene matches: 4. The CDR3 has 15 amino acids. CDR3 bases: TGCGCCAGCAGCTCGGGGGGACAGACTAATGAAAAACTGTTTTTT. Translating it yields CASSSGGQTNEKLFF. The full variable domain, with the rest looked up from reference TRBV5-1 and TRBJ1-4, is KAGVTQTPRYLIKTRGQQVTLSCSPISGHRSVSWYQQTPGQGLQFLFEYFSETQRNKGNFPGRFSGRQFSNSRSEMNVSTLELGDSALYLCASSSGGQTNEKLFFGSGTQLSVL.